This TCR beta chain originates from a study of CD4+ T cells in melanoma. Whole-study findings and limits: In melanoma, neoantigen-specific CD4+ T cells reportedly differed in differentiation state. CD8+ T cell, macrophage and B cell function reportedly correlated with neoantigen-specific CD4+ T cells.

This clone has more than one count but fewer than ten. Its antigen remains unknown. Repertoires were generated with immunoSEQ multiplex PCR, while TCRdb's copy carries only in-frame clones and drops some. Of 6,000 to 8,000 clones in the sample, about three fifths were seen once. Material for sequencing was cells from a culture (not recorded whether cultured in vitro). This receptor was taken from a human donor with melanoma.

CDR3 sequence: CASSLTGGKGYEQYF. The CDR3 coding sequence is TGTGCCAGCAGCTTAACAGGGGGCAAAGGCTACGAGCAGTACTTC. The rearrangement links TRBV7-3 to TRBJ2-7, with 7 bases fitting TRBD1. From germline, CDR1 is SGHTA and CDR2 FQGTGA. Trimming at V came to 0 bases and at J to 3 bases, leaving 5 bases not matched to a gene. The CDR3 is 15 residues long. Using reference TRBV7-3 and TRBJ2-7 for the parts outside the CDR3, the full variable domain is GAGVSQTPSNKVTEKGKYVELRCDPISGHTALYWYRQSLGQGPEFLIYFQGTGAADDSGLPNDRFFAVRPEGSVSTLKIQRTERGDSAVYLCASSLTGGKGYEQYFGPGTRLTVT.